Listed below are T cell receptor beta chains from one sample, sequenced in a study of identical twins. TCRdb recomputed calls from the 5' RACE reads with MiXCR, one row per CDR3 protein. The sample contains some 1,600,000 distinct CDR3 sequences, about 32% of which appear only once. Sequences were obtained from cord blood. The receptors derive from a newborn girl in good health. The CDR3 runs from the conserved cysteine through the conserved F or W. Each record gives: V gene, J gene, D gene, clone size, CDR3 protein. The D gene is left open where the match is weak. Clone sizes are given selectively: once, few, many, or a class where the clone is expanded.

v_call: TRBV20-1
j_call: TRBJ1-2
d_call: NA
clone_size: NA
cdr3_aa: CSASNPQNYGYTF

v_call: TRBV6-1
j_call: TRBJ2-7
d_call: NA
clone_size: NA
cdr3_aa: CASSEYYSSYVQYF

v_call: TRBV6-5
j_call: TRBJ2-7
d_call: TRBD1
clone_size: NA
cdr3_aa: CASSSAGTGLNEQYF

v_call: TRBV5-1
j_call: TRBJ2-1
d_call: NA
clone_size: NA
cdr3_aa: CASRLEDSLYNEQFF

v_call: TRBV5-6
j_call: TRBJ1-1
d_call: TRBD1
clone_size: NA
cdr3_aa: CASSFGTVMNTEAFF

v_call: TRBV5-1
j_call: TRBJ1-2
d_call: NA
clone_size: NA
cdr3_aa: CASSLVASTNYGYTF

v_call: TRBV4-1
j_call: TRBJ2-1
d_call: TRBD2
clone_size: few
cdr3_aa: CASSQHLAGLYNEQFF

v_call: TRBV4-1
j_call: TRBJ2-1
d_call: NA
clone_size: NA
cdr3_aa: CASSRFEGVLAYNEQFF

v_call: TRBV5-1
j_call: TRBJ2-7
d_call: NA
clone_size: NA
cdr3_aa: CVSSRDFYEQYF

v_call: TRBV2
j_call: TRBJ2-7
d_call: NA
clone_size: NA
cdr3_aa: CASSERSGASYEQYF

v_call: TRBV11-2
j_call: TRBJ1-6
d_call: NA
clone_size: few
cdr3_aa: CASSGRGLNNSPLHF

v_call: TRBV7-2
j_call: TRBJ2-3
d_call: TRBD2
clone_size: NA
cdr3_aa: CASSFSGTAKNTQYF

v_call: TRBV21-1
j_call: TRBJ2-1
d_call: NA
clone_size: NA
cdr3_aa: CASSISSRYYLVRASYNEQFF

v_call: TRBV27
j_call: TRBJ2-5
d_call: TRBD2
clone_size: NA
cdr3_aa: CASSLSGGAQTQYF

v_call: TRBV4-1
j_call: TRBJ2-5
d_call: NA
clone_size: few
cdr3_aa: CASSQKGLQETQYF

v_call: TRBV2
j_call: TRBJ1-4
d_call: TRBD1
clone_size: few
cdr3_aa: CASVRSRDRVNEKLFF

v_call: TRBV20-1
j_call: TRBJ2-7
d_call: TRBD2
clone_size: NA
cdr3_aa: CSAPKSGRSIYEQYF

v_call: TRBV6-1
j_call: TRBJ2-2
d_call: NA
clone_size: NA
cdr3_aa: CASSEASWVRTNTGELFF

v_call: TRBV2
j_call: TRBJ1-2
d_call: NA
clone_size: NA
cdr3_aa: CASSDPGRGYTF

v_call: TRBV9
j_call: TRBJ2-3
d_call: NA
clone_size: many
cdr3_aa: CASSVDPTDTQYF

v_call: TRBV4-2
j_call: TRBJ2-7
d_call: TRBD1
clone_size: few
cdr3_aa: CASSQEGQGIAYEQYF

v_call: TRBV7-2
j_call: TRBJ2-5
d_call: TRBD1
clone_size: NA
cdr3_aa: CASSLARGSGETQYF

v_call: TRBV24-1
j_call: TRBJ2-3
d_call: TRBD2
clone_size: NA
cdr3_aa: CATSDLASGGRDTQYF

v_call: TRBV9
j_call: TRBJ2-5
d_call: TRBD2
clone_size: NA
cdr3_aa: CASSLYSGEYQETQYF

v_call: TRBV20-1
j_call: TRBJ2-7
d_call: NA
clone_size: few
cdr3_aa: CSARQAISYEQYF

v_call: TRBV12-3/TRBV12-4
j_call: TRBJ1-2
d_call: NA
clone_size: NA
cdr3_aa: CASSLPTKGYTF

v_call: TRBV20-1
j_call: TRBJ1-6
d_call: TRBD1
clone_size: NA
cdr3_aa: CSASAKGGQSPLHF

v_call: TRBV20-1
j_call: TRBJ2-7
d_call: TRBD2
clone_size: once
cdr3_aa: CSARVSAGGPSYNEQYF

v_call: TRBV6-6
j_call: TRBJ2-5
d_call: TRBD2
clone_size: few
cdr3_aa: CASSSSLAGGFWETQYF

v_call: TRBV20-1
j_call: TRBJ1-4
d_call: TRBD1
clone_size: NA
cdr3_aa: CSARVTGRREKLFF

v_call: TRBV20-1
j_call: TRBJ2-1
d_call: NA
clone_size: few
cdr3_aa: CSASSIAIEQFF

v_call: TRBV27
j_call: TRBJ2-7
d_call: TRBD2
clone_size: NA
cdr3_aa: CASSFVGGGKYEQYF

v_call: TRBV6-5
j_call: TRBJ2-5
d_call: TRBD1
clone_size: NA
cdr3_aa: CASSYGGQPQETQYF

v_call: TRBV20-1
j_call: TRBJ1-2
d_call: TRBD1
clone_size: few
cdr3_aa: CSARVADRADGYTF

v_call: TRBV5-1
j_call: TRBJ1-1
d_call: NA
clone_size: NA
cdr3_aa: CASSNNRVRTEAFF

v_call: TRBV5-1
j_call: TRBJ2-1
d_call: NA
clone_size: NA
cdr3_aa: CTSSGPYPGSYNEHFF

v_call: TRBV28
j_call: TRBJ2-7
d_call: NA
clone_size: NA
cdr3_aa: CASSPRLGFSSYEQYF

v_call: TRBV5-1
j_call: TRBJ2-1
d_call: NA
clone_size: NA
cdr3_aa: CASRPTAGVRNEQFF

v_call: TRBV12-3/TRBV12-4
j_call: TRBJ1-2
d_call: NA
clone_size: few
cdr3_aa: CASSLEREVNGYTF

v_call: TRBV24-1
j_call: TRBJ2-4
d_call: NA
clone_size: NA
cdr3_aa: CATSDLWRLAKNIQYF

v_call: TRBV18
j_call: TRBJ2-1
d_call: TRBD1
clone_size: few
cdr3_aa: CASSPRPWDRRSYNEQFF

v_call: TRBV9
j_call: NA
d_call: TRBD2
clone_size: NA
cdr3_aa: CASSVGRGDPYNEQYF

v_call: TRBV7-2
j_call: TRBJ2-5
d_call: NA
clone_size: NA
cdr3_aa: CAGSLAAYEQYF

v_call: TRBV25-1
j_call: TRBJ2-3
d_call: NA
clone_size: NA
cdr3_aa: CASSLSGVLTDTQYF

v_call: TRBV4-2
j_call: TRBJ2-3
d_call: TRBD2
clone_size: few
cdr3_aa: CASSLPELADTDTQYF

v_call: TRBV27
j_call: TRBJ2-7
d_call: NA
clone_size: many
cdr3_aa: CASSLSAGGLSEQYF

v_call: TRBV24-1
j_call: TRBJ2-5
d_call: NA
clone_size: NA
cdr3_aa: CATSDSPSRGQETQYF